The clone carrying this T cell receptor beta chain occurred a few times. The sample has other DNA sequences that encode this CDR3 too. This sample was taken from a study of OX40 agonist ivuxolimab in advanced cancers. As for the study in general: Previous treatment with anti-PD-1, anti-PD-L1 or anti-CTLA-4 therapy was allowed; approximately 40% had received some. Patients achieving partial responses numbered three: one hepatocellular carcinoma case and two cutaneous melanoma cases.

Method: immunoSEQ multiplex PCR; TCRdb's copy keeps in-frame clones and lacks some. Of about 46,000 clones in the sample, under 90% were seen once. This TCR came from an adult with an advanced solid tumor such as melanoma, head and neck, liver or kidney cancer. Here the sequenced sample was CD4+ or CD8+ T cells sorted from blood, taken in a trial of the OX40 agonist ivuxolimab.

CDR3 DNA: TGTGCCAGCAGCTTGGACGGAAGCTCCTACGAGCAGTACTTC. Its translation is CASSLDGSSYEQYF. V usage is TRBV5-4 and J usage is TRBJ2-7; no clear D gene. The CDR3 contains 14 residues. With 0 bases removed from V and 0 bases from J, the gap between germline ends came to 7 bases. The germline gives CDR1 SGHNT, CDR2 YYREEE (reference sequence).